The following is a TCR beta chain sequence with its context. Its antigen remains unknown. The data were taken from a study of CD8+ T cells in alopecia areata. Study-level results: Among the 100 top clones, expanded CD8+ clones, like scalp clonality, were significantly decreased by tofacitinib. Mouse data revealed clearer TCR sharing than patient data did, a gap possibly tied to HLA.

Treatment of the sample: oral pan-JAK inhibitor, 5-10 mg twice daily. The authors extracted RNA and reverse transcribed it into cDNA as the sequencing template. Method: immunoSEQ multiplex PCR; TCRdb's copy keeps in-frame clones and lacks some. The sample contains a few hundred thousand clones, less than 45% of which appear only once. CDR1 and CDR2 (germline): SNHLY, FYNNEI. This CDR3 region has 15 residues. J lost 5 bases, V lost 8 bases, and 9 bases had no gene match. The origin of this receptor is a human donor with alopecia areata. V and J are TRBV2 and TRBJ2-5; TRBD1 agrees at 12 bases. The specimen was CD4+ T cells sorted from blood, collected between weeks 36 and 40, from a patient treated with tofacitinib. For the CDR3, the DNA is TGTGCCAGCCAGAGGGACAGGGGGCTTTGGGAGACCCAGTACTTC. As protein: CASQRDRGLWETQYF.